The sequence of this T cell receptor beta chain was determined in a study of CD4 T cells in relation to SARS-CoV-2 and coronaviruses. Generated by immunoSEQ multiplex PCR, the TCRdb table keeps only in-frame clones and is missing some. This table holds 15,000 to 25,000 clones, 75% to 85% found once. Findings and caveats of the study: The cross-reactivity analysis covered only spike protein, not other viral proteins.

CD4+ T cells from unexposed donors were obtained before the COVID-19 pandemic (2011-2018). CD4+ T cells were isolated from the cells after nine to eleven days of culture. Cells permitting, SARS-CoV-2 S/N and four cold-coronavirus spikes were tested on unexposed-donor CD4+ T cells. Cultures received half-medium IL-2 refreshes on days 3 and 7. The V gene's germline CDR1 is LNHDA and CDR2 SQIVND (reference sequence). V gave up 9 bases and J gave up 0 bases; unmatched junction bases: 3. The CDR3 contains 15 residues. Concerning this clone: What it recognizes is unknown.

The TCR comes from a human donor in good health. The sequencing input was CD4+ T cells from PBMCs, cultured in vitro. The J gene is TRBJ2-6, the V gene TRBV19; 9 bases agree with TRBD1. CDR3 protein: CASTTGGSGANVLTF. As DNA, the CDR3 is TGTGCCAGCACGACAGGGGGCTCTGGGGCCAACGTCCTGACTTTC.